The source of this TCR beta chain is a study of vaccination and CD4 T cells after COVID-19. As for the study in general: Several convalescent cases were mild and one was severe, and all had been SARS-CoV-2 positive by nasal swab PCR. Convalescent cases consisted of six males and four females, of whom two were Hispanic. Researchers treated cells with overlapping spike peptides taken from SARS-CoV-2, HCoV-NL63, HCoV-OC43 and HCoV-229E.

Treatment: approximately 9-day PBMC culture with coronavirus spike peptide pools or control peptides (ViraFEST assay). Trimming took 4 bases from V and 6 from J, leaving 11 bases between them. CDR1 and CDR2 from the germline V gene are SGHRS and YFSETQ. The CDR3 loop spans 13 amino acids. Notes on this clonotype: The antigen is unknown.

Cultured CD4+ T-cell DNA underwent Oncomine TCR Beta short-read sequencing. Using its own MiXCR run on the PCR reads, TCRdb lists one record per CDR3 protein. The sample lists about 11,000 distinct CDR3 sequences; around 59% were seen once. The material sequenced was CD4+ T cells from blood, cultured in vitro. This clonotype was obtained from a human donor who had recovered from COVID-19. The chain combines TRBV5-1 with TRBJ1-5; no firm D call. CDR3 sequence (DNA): TGCGCCAGCAGCCCGGAGCTAGGTCAGCCCCAGCATTTT. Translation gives CASSPELGQPQHF.